These 31 T cell receptor beta chains were sequenced from one sample in a study of circulating CD8 cells and anti-PD-1 response in melanoma. The QIAseq Immune Repertoire TCR panel built the libraries from roughly 16 ng of total RNA. One entry per CDR3 protein, called by TCRdb with MiXCR from the reads. The repertoire holds some 1,900 distinct CDR3 sequences, with 7.4% as singletons. Live CD3+CD8+TCRalphabeta+ cells were sorted into four subsets by PD-1 and/or TIGIT. The specimen was CD8+ T cells from PBMCs, collected at baseline or after one month of anti-PD-1 therapy (not recorded which). These receptors originate from a human donor with melanoma.

By its share, this clonotype is medium-sized. The rearrangement links TRBV6-2 or TRBV6-3 to TRBJ2-1, with 7 bases matching TRBD2. CDR1 is MNHEY, CDR2 SVGEGT, per germline. The V segment lost 2 bases and the J segment 8 bases; nucleotides outside the gene matches: 9. This CDR3 has 15 amino acids. The CDR3 DNA reads as TGTGCCAGCAGTTACCGGGCGGGAGTTAAGTATGAGCAGTTCTTC. It translates to CASSYRAGVKYEQFF.

In its sample, this clonotype is medium-sized. This chain joins TRBV27 and TRBJ1-4, with D unresolved. Trimming took 5 bases from V and 5 from J, leaving 15 bases between them. CDR1 and CDR2 from the germline V gene are MNHEY and SMNVEV (reference sequence). There are 15 residues in the CDR3. The DNA of the CDR3 is TGTGCCAGCAGTGCTTCCGGGGTAGTGAATGAAAAACTGTTTTTT. It specifies CASSASGVVNEKLFF. Drawing the rest from reference TRBV27 and TRBJ1-4, the complete variable domain is EAQVTQNPRYLITVTGKKLTVTCSQNMNHEYMSWYRQDPGLGLRQIYYSMNVEVTDKGDVPEGYKVSRKEKRNFPLILESPSPNQTSLYFCASSASGVVNEKLFFGSGTQLSVL.

This clonotype counts as medium-sized. CDR3 in amino acids: CASSQETSGAPQDTQYF. The CDR3 DNA reads as TGCGCCAGCAGCCAAGAGACTAGCGGGGCCCCCCAAGATACGCAGTATTTT. The V call is TRBV4-3, the J call TRBJ2-3; 11 nucleotides agree with TRBD2. The germline CDR1 and CDR2 sequences are LGHNA and YSLEER. Germline trimming cut 0 bases from V and 5 bases from J; bases unmatched to any gene: 7. The CDR3 length is 17 residues.

In its sample, this clonotype was seen a few times. CDR3 region: CASSFGEGTEAFF. In DNA form, the CDR3 reads TGTGCCAGCAGCTTCGGCGAGGGCACTGAAGCTTTCTTT. The J gene is TRBJ1-1, the V gene TRBV11-2; no clear D. Germline-derived CDR1 and CDR2 are SGHAT and FQNNGV. Trimming pared 3 bases from V and 4 bases from J, leaving 9 bases between. The CDR3 extends over 13 amino acids.

This clonotype counts as medium-sized. The chain is built from TRBV24-1 and TRBJ2-2; 9 nucleotides agree with TRBD1. The CDR3 runs 19 residues. Germline-derived CDR1 and CDR2 are KGHDR and SFDVKD. Unmatched junction bases numbered 16, after V lost 9 bases and J lost 0 bases. The DNA for the CDR3 is TGTGCCACCTCGTCCATCGGGACAGGGACTATGACGAACACCGGGGAGCTGTTTTTT. Residues: CATSSIGTGTMTNTGELFF.

Judged by abundance, this clonotype is medium-sized (0.01 to 0.1%). This chain uses TRBV20-1 with TRBJ2-7; no reliable D call. V gave up 8 bases and J gave up 3 bases, with 17 bases separating them. The CDR3 extends over 13 amino acids. CDR1 DFQATT and CDR2 SNEGSKA come from the germline V gene (reference sequence). DNA for the CDR3: TGCAGTTCCGAATTAACCTCCGGCTACGAGCAGTACTTC. It specifies CSSELTSGYEQYF.

In this sample, this clonotype is medium-sized. The chain carries TRBV27 and TRBJ2-1; 10 nucleotides align to TRBD2. The CDR3 is made up of 15 amino acids. The germline gives CDR1 MNHEY, CDR2 SMNVEV (reference sequence). After removal of 5 bases from V and 4 bases from J, the junction contained 5 bases not matched to a gene. The chain's CDR3 is CASSISSGGYNEQFF. In DNA, the CDR3 is TGTGCCAGCAGTATCTCTAGCGGGGGATACAATGAGCAGTTCTTC.

This clonotype ranks as medium-sized. The chain employs TRBV9 and TRBJ2-5; D is unclear. The V end lost 0 bases, the J end lost 0 bases, and 6 bases lay between the germline ends. Germline values: CDR1 SGDLS, CDR2 YYNGEE. The CDR3 length is 14 residues. CDR3 protein: CASSVVANQETQYF. CDR3 in DNA: TGTGCCAGCAGCGTAGTGGCTAACCAAGAGACCCAGTACTTC.

This clonotype was seen a few times. The V and J genes are TRBV6-5 and TRBJ2-7; D is unclear. Trimming pared 3 bases from V and 4 bases from J, leaving 13 bases between. The CDR3 is 14 residues long. Germline V CDR1 and CDR2: MNHEY, SVGAGI. DNA of the CDR3: TGTGCCAGCAGTTATGGCAGGAAACCTTACGAGCAGTACTTC. Translated: CASSYGRKPYEQYF.

This clonotype is labeled as medium-sized. The chain is built from TRBV2 and TRBJ1-6; D is unclear. CDR1 is SNHLY, CDR2 FYNNEI, per germline. V lost 5 bases, J lost 0 bases, and 11 bases lay in between. The CDR3 runs 16 residues. CDR3 sequence: CASSPTQGSYNSPLHF. CDR3 nucleotides: TGTGCCAGCAGTCCGACTCAAGGCTCCTATAATTCACCCCTCCACTTT.

Judged by abundance, this clonotype is medium-sized (0.01 to 0.1%). V is TRBV28 and J is TRBJ1-1; D remains unclear. This CDR3 is 16 amino acids long. V gave up 8 bases and J gave up 1 base, with 20 bases separating them. CDR1 MDHEN and CDR2 SYDVKM come from the germline V gene. The CDR3 reads CASWDQPKKGNTEAFF. The CDR3 DNA follows: TGTGCCAGCTGGGATCAGCCCAAAAAGGGGAACACTGAAGCTTTCTTT.

By frequency in the sample, this clonotype is medium-sized. J is TRBJ2-7 and V is TRBV7-2; D may be TRBD1 (7 bases). Germline V gives CDR1 SGHTA, CDR2 FQGNSA. The CDR3 spans 16 residues. The germline V and J ends were trimmed by 4 bases and 0 bases, with 16 bases remaining between them. For the CDR3, the DNA is TGTGCCAGCAGCTCGGCGGGGACAGCAAGCTCCTACGAGCAGTACTTC. Amino acid sequence: CASSSAGTASSYEQYF.

The rearrangement joins TRBV7-2 to TRBJ1-1; the D gene is possibly TRBD1 (5 bases). The CDR3 loop spans 18 amino acids. Germline-derived CDR1 and CDR2 are SGHTA and FQGNSA. V lost 5 bases and J 0 bases, leaving 22 bases between the germline ends. The DNA of the CDR3 is TGTGCCAGCAGCCAAAGCGGCCCAGGGCGTTTTATGAACACTGAAGCTTTCTTT. Residues: CASSQSGPGRFMNTEAFF.

By share of the sample, this clonotype is medium-sized (0.01 to 0.1%). This CDR3 is missing its conserved last phenylalanine or tryptophan, likely due to a read error. The chain is built from TRBV14 and TRBJ2-3; no reliable D call. This CDR3 contains 16 residues. Trimming cost V 0 bases and J 5 bases, with 15 bases left between them. Germline loops: CDR1 SGHDN, CDR2 FVKESK. CDR3 bases: TGTGCCAGCAGCCAAGAACGGAGTCCCCGAAAAGATACGCAGTATCTT. This encodes CASSQERSPRKDTQYL.

The chain is built from TRBV9 and TRBJ2-7; D is unclear. Germline assignment: CDR1 SGDLS and CDR2 YYNGEE. V was trimmed by 1 base and J by 2 bases, leaving 10 bases between them. The CDR3 totals 14 residues. CDR3 region: CASSVRWGTYEQYF. CDR3 sequence (DNA): TGTGCCAGCAGCGTAAGGTGGGGTACCTACGAGCAGTACTTC.

By its share, this clonotype is medium-sized. This chain joins TRBV29-1 and TRBJ2-1; D not resolved. The CDR3 is 11 amino acids. Germline V CDR1 and CDR2: SQVTM, ANQGSEA. V was clipped by 3 bases and J by 7 bases, with 7 bases between them. The CDR3 region is CSVDRVNEQFF. The CDR3, as DNA: TGCAGCGTTGACAGAGTAAATGAGCAGTTCTTC.

Judged by abundance, this clonotype is medium-sized. The chain links TRBV14 to TRBJ2-7; 7 bases agree with TRBD1. V was pared by 1 base and J by 4 bases, with 10 bases of the junction left unmatched. Germline V gives CDR1 SGHDN, CDR2 FVKESK. The CDR3 loop spans 16 amino acids. The CDR3 bases are TGTGCCAGCAGCCAAGCCCATAAGGGGGCTCCTTACGAGCAGTACTTC. Residues: CASSQAHKGAPYEQYF.

Relative to its sample, this clonotype is medium-sized. The J gene is TRBJ2-1, the V gene TRBV7-8; weak D call: TRBD1 (6 bases). V was shortened by 0 bases and J by 4 bases, with 13 bases between the two germline ends. CDR1 SGHVS and CDR2 FQNEAQ come from the germline V gene. The CDR3 is 16 residues long. DNA for the CDR3: TGTGCCAGCAGCTTAGCGACAGGCCCTCTTTACAATGAGCAGTTCTTC. Protein sequence: CASSLATGPLYNEQFF.

By its share, this clonotype is medium-sized. V is TRBV28 and J is TRBJ2-2; D gene unclear. There are 16 residues in the CDR3. Trimming pared 4 bases from V and 0 bases from J, leaving 12 bases between. CDR1 and CDR2 (germline): MDHEN, SYDVKM. For the CDR3, the DNA is TGTGCCAGCAGTTCTGAGCCTCCAACGAACACCGGGGAGCTGTTTTTT. It translates to CASSSEPPTNTGELFF.

This clonotype is medium-sized in the sample. V and J are TRBV7-3 and TRBJ2-1; 14 bases match TRBD2. This CDR3 is 17 amino acids long. Unmatched junction bases numbered 9, after V lost 4 bases and J lost 7 bases. Looked up from germline, CDR1 is SGHTA and CDR2 is FQGTGA. CDR3 DNA sequence: TGTGCCAGCAGCTCGGGACTAGCGGGGGCCGCGGTAAATGAGCAGTTCTTC. This codes for CASSSGLAGAAVNEQFF.

This clonotype was detected a few times. The chain carries TRBV19 and TRBJ2-2; 10 nucleotides align to TRBD2. The trim removed 7 bases at V and 5 bases at J, leaving 10 bases unmatched. Per germline, CDR1 LNHDA and CDR2 SQIVND (reference sequence). The CDR3 totals 16 residues. Written as DNA, the CDR3 is TGTGCCAGTACCCCGGAGAGCGGGAGGGCAACCGGGGAGCTGTTTTTT. Its translation is CASTPESGRATGELFF.

The gene calls are TRBV28 and TRBJ2-5; D is unresolved. The V gene's germline CDR1 is MDHEN and CDR2 SYDVKM. The CDR3 loop spans 12 amino acids. The V and J ends lost 2 bases and 5 bases respectively, with 6 bases between them. CDR3 nucleotides: TGTGCCAGCAGTTTAAACCTCGAGACCCAGTACTTC. Its translation is CASSLNLETQYF.

By share, this clonotype counts as medium-sized. The chain links TRBV9 to TRBJ2-7; D gene unclear. This CDR3 contains 15 residues. The V end was cut by 0 bases, the J end by 2 bases, with 12 bases between. The germline CDR1 and CDR2 sequences are SGDLS and YYNGEE. The CDR3 is CASSVEDALTYEQYF. DNA of the CDR3: TGTGCCAGCAGCGTAGAGGACGCCCTCACCTACGAGCAGTACTTC.

This clonotype is termed medium-sized. The gene calls are TRBV7-2 and TRBJ2-7, with D unresolved. This CDR3 is 12 amino acids long. CDR1 and CDR2 (germline): SGHTA, FQGNSA. The germline V and J ends were trimmed by 1 base and 3 bases, with 4 bases remaining between them. The chain's CDR3 is CASSLGVYEQYF. Here the CDR3 DNA reads TGTGCCAGCAGCTTAGGGGTCTACGAGCAGTACTTC. Looking up the rest from reference TRBV7-2 and TRBJ2-7 gives the full variable domain: GAGVSQSPSNKVTEKGKDVELRCDPISGHTALYWYRQSLGQGLEFLIYFQGNSAPDKSGLPSDRFSAERTGGSVSTLTIQRTQQEDSAVYLCASSLGVYEQYFGPGTRLTVT.

About this clonotype itself: Germline and junction disagree at one end, which may indicate a read error. This sequence joins TRBV19 and TRBJ2-5, with D hard to call. Per germline, CDR1 LNHDA and CDR2 SQIVND (reference sequence). The CDR3 covers 16 residues. CDR3 in amino acids: CASSGQLAIPQGTQYF. CDR3 sequence (DNA): TGTGCCAGTAGTGGGCAGCTTGCGATTCCCCAAGGGACCCAGTACTTC.

Comment on this clonotype: At one end the junction does not follow the germline gene, possibly because of a read error. The CDR3 DNA reads as TGTGCCAGCAGTACCCTGGTACCTGGGGGGCTGTTTTTT. Translated, it gives CASSTLVPGGLFF. This sequence joins TRBV28 and TRBJ2-2; D tentatively fits TRBD1 or TRBD2 (5 bases each). Looked up from germline, CDR1 is MDHEN and CDR2 is SYDVKM. The length of the CDR3 is 13 residues.

This clonotype is categorized as medium-sized (0.01 to 0.1%). Compared with germline, one end of the junction differs, possibly owing to a read error. The rearrangement joins TRBV28 to TRBJ1-6; unclear D gene. This CDR3 has 13 amino acids. Germline-derived CDR1 and CDR2 are MDHEN and SYDVKM. The CDR3 DNA follows: TGTGCCAGCAGTTATTCACCGATGCCCGACGAGGTCTTT. It codes for CASSYSPMPDEVF.

In this sample, this clonotype is large (0.1 to 1%). The chain employs TRBV28 and TRBJ2-7; TRBD2 aligns across 8 bases. Germline V lookup: CDR1 MDHEN, CDR2 SYDVKM. The CDR3 spans 15 residues. V dropped 3 bases and J dropped 5; count of bases not matched to a gene: 9. The chain's CDR3 is CASSFETGGLDEQYF. CDR3 nucleotide sequence: TGTGCCAGCAGTTTTGAGACGGGAGGGCTCGACGAGCAGTACTTC.

This clonotype is medium-sized in the sample. The chain combines TRBV27 with TRBJ1-1; no reliable D call. The ends were cut back, 6 bases at V and 2 bases at J, with 16 bases in the middle. Per germline, CDR1 MNHEY and CDR2 SMNVEV (reference sequence). The CDR3 has 15 amino acids. CDR3 sequence reads: CASSPQVFSNTEAFF. As DNA, the CDR3 is TGTGCCAGCAGCCCGCAGGTTTTCTCTAACACTGAAGCTTTCTTT.

This clonotype is labeled as medium-sized. The chain links TRBV24-1 to TRBJ2-3, with TRBD1 matching over 8 bases. The CDR3 spans 15 residues. Trimming cost V 3 bases and J 5 bases; bases outside gene matches: 6. CDR1 is KGHDR and CDR2 is SFDVKD in the germline V gene. CDR3 sequence reads: CATSDQGTGLDTQYF. The CDR3 bases are TGTGCCACCAGTGATCAAGGGACAGGCCTAGATACGCAGTATTTT.

This clonotype is medium-sized (0.01 to 0.1%) in the sample. V and J are TRBV7-3 and TRBJ2-1, with 7 bases matching TRBD2. The V segment lost 5 bases and the J segment 0 bases; nucleotides outside the gene matches: 1. Germline loops: CDR1 SGHTA, CDR2 FQGTGA. The length of the CDR3 is 14 residues. CDR3 residues: CASSQRGSYNEQFF. Here the CDR3 DNA reads TGTGCCAGCAGCCAGCGGGGCTCCTACAATGAGCAGTTCTTC.